This TCR beta chain derives from a study of chemoradiotherapy in HPV16-positive cancers. Assay: immunoSEQ multiplex PCR; the TCRdb copy retains only in-frame clones and omits some. The sample has 25,000 to 30,000 clones, more than 90% seen once. As regards this clone: The antigen remains undetermined.

Trimming removed 3 bases from V and 6 bases from J; junction bases left unmatched: 9. Per germline, CDR1 SGHDT and CDR2 YYEEEE. The CDR3 is 15 amino acids. Study outcomes and limitations: Only two HPV16-positive patients supplied the functional HPV-specificity definition.

This sequence joins TRBV5-6 and TRBJ2-7; the match to TRBD1 covers 10 bases. This sample comprised blood, obtained from a patient who underwent chemoradiotherapy. This clonotype was obtained from a human donor with HPV-associated anogenital cancer. CDR3 loop: CASSSRTGGTPEQYF. The CDR3 DNA sequence: TGTGCCAGCAGCTCTCGGACAGGGGGTACTCCCGAGCAGTACTTC.